The subject of this entry is one T cell receptor (beta chain). Its antigen is unknown. The data were taken from a study of CXCR3-negative and CXCR3-positive naive CD8 T cells. Study-level information: The TRB read total, about 150 million, broke down to about 1.5 +/- 0.3 million reads per library.

UMI-labeled TRB cDNA libraries were prepared by 5' RACE. After re-calling the 5' RACE reads, TCRdb lists one entry per CDR3 protein, DNA absent. In total, the table holds about 90,000 distinct CDR3 sequences. The CDR3 spans 12 residues. Germline CDR1 SGHRS, CDR2 YFSETQ. Study-level findings and limits: Naive CXCR3-positive and CXCR3-negative cells shared similar TRBV-TRBJ usage, unlike memory cells. CXCR3 expression dropped partially after cryopreservation, and most assays relied on fresh PBMCs.

Material: naive CXCR3- CD8+ T cells from blood. This sample's subset: CD45RO-CCR7+CD27+CD95- naive CD8+ T cells lacking CXCR3 (TNR3-). The receptor was derived from a human donor in good health. Some clones in this sample may be carry-over from other donors' samples. The rearrangement uses TRBV5-1 and TRBJ2-7; with no DNA, the TCRdb D assignment of TRBD1 cannot be verified. The CDR3 protein is CASSLAGGEQYF.